This TCR beta chain was recorded in a study of T cells in Graves' hyperthyroidism and ophthalmopathy. Whole-study results and caveats: Researchers found most expanded thyroid clonotypes above 0.001 in blood as well.

For ophthalmopathy patients, the Clinical Activity Score was at least 3 and the NOSPECS grade at least 4; duration was under 3 months. Amplified TCR beta CDR3 regions derived from RNA transcripts. The HTBI set primed first-round TCR CDR3 RT-PCR. TCRdb re-analysed the multiplex PCR reads in MiXCR, keeping a single row per CDR3 protein. This table holds about 640,000 distinct CDR3 sequences, less than 25% found once. This CDR3 has 16 amino acids. The V gene end was trimmed by 4 bases and the J gene end by 1 base; junction bases not matched to a gene: 1. Germline loops: CDR1 LGHDT, CDR2 YNNKEL (reference sequence). This clonotype was observed at least ten times. Antigen unknown.

This sequence was found in a man younger than 40 with Graves' ophthalmopathy. Sequencing input: blood. The rearrangement links TRBV3-1 to TRBJ2-1, with 13 bases lining up with TRBD2. CDR3: CASSRTSGSSYNEQFF. The CDR3 region has the DNA TGTGCCAGCAGCCGGACTAGCGGGAGTTCCTACAATGAGCAGTTCTTC.